Shown below are 27 T cell receptor beta chains from a single sample sequenced in a study of molecular identifiers for immune sequencing clone quantification. TCRdb analysed the PCR reads with MiXCR anew, one entry per CDR3 protein. The sample has about 8,300 distinct CDR3 sequences; around 33% are singletons. The source material was naive CD8+ T cells from blood, with Jurkat cell RNA spiked in. Subset of the sample: FACS-sorted CD8+CD4-CCR7+CD45RA+ naive T cells. The origin of the receptors is a human donor in good health. Some libraries in this study had Jurkat cell RNA spiked in.

The chain carries TRBV13 and TRBJ1-3, with D unresolved. Germline loops: CDR1 PRHDT, CDR2 FYEKMQ (reference sequence). The CDR3 is 13 residues long. V shed 5 bases and J shed 0 bases, with 5 bases lying between them. The CDR3 protein is CASSRISGNTIYF. CDR3 sequence (DNA): TGTGCCAGCAGCCGAATCTCTGGAAACACCATATATTTT.

The chain recombines TRBV5-1 with TRBJ2-1; D might be TRBD2 (5 bases). V lost 4 bases and J 1 base, leaving 15 bases between the germline ends. Germline-derived CDR1 and CDR2 are SGHRS and YFSETQ. The CDR3 runs to 16 residues. DNA of the CDR3: TGCGCCAGCAGCGCCGGGATGATGAGGTCCTACAATGAGCAGTTCTTC. Its translation is CASSAGMMRSYNEQFF.

V and J are TRBV28 and TRBJ2-1; TRBD2 agrees at 11 bases. CDR1 MDHEN and CDR2 SYDVKM come from the germline V gene. V shed 4 bases and J 5 bases; nucleotides not matched to a gene: 1. This CDR3 has 14 residues. CDR3 in amino acids: CASSSGLADNEQFF. The CDR3 DNA follows: TGTGCCAGCAGTTCGGGACTAGCGGACAATGAGCAGTTCTTC.

As concerns this clonotype: Relative to the germline gene, one junction end is altered; a read error may explain this. The rearrangement links TRBV20-1 to TRBJ2-7; tentatively, D is TRBD1 (8 bases). CDR3 length equals 15 residues. Germline CDR1 DFQATT, CDR2 SNEGSKA (reference sequence). DNA of the CDR3: TGCAGTGCTCAGGGGGCTAGCGGACTAACGGGCGAGCGGTACTTC. Residues: CSAQGASGLTGERYF.

The V and J genes are TRBV13 and TRBJ2-7; D remains unclear. Looked up from germline, CDR1 is PRHDT and CDR2 is FYEKMQ (reference sequence). Deletions cut 5 bases from V and 2 bases from J, with 13 bases between. The CDR3 loop spans 14 amino acids. CDR3 in DNA: TGTGCCAGCAGCCACGGTCTGGGTCCCTACGAGCAGTACTTC. Translating gives CASSHGLGPYEQYF.

In this sample, this clonotype turned up a few times. A read error may produce the germline difference seen at one junction end. V and J are TRBV20-1 and TRBJ1-5; D not certain. CDR3 length: 13 residues. Germline V gives CDR1 DFQATT, CDR2 SNEGSKA (reference sequence). The DNA of the CDR3 is TGCAGTGCAAGAGCCTATAGCAATCAGCCCCAGCATTTT. Encoded protein: CSARAYSNQPQHF.

Comment on this clonotype: Lacking the conserved final phenylalanine or tryptophan, this CDR3 likely reflects a read error. V gene TRBV4-1 combines with J gene TRBJ2-1, with 10 bases fitting TRBD1. Per germline, CDR1 MGHRA and CDR2 YSYEKL. This CDR3 spans 16 amino acids. The V and J ends lost 3 bases and 1 base, in that order; junction bases with no gene match: 3. CDR3 sequence (DNA): TGCGCCAGCAGCCAGGGACAGGGGTCTTCCTACAATGAGCAGTTCTAC. Translating gives CASSQGQGSSYNEQFY.

CDR3 region: CASSSGPTGDYEQYF. The CDR3 region has the DNA TGTGCCAGCAGTTCAGGCCCGACAGGGGATTACGAGCAGTACTTC. V and J are TRBV27 and TRBJ2-7; 8 bases are a match to TRBD1. The CDR3 is made up of 15 amino acids. Trimming at V came to 4 bases and at J to 4 bases, leaving 9 bases not matched to a gene. CDR1 and CDR2 (germline): MNHEY, SMNVEV (reference sequence).

The rearrangement joins TRBV27 to TRBJ2-3; 13 nucleotides line up with TRBD2. This CDR3 comprises 15 residues. CDR1 is MNHEY and CDR2 is SMNVEV in the germline V gene (reference sequence). The V segment lost 4 bases and the J segment 4 bases; nucleotides outside the gene matches: 2. The CDR3 DNA reads TGTGCCAGCAGTTGGACTAGCGGGAGCCCAGATACGCAGTATTTT. Amino acids: CASSWTSGSPDTQYF.

This clonotype is categorized as medium-sized. V usage is TRBV7-2 and J usage is TRBJ2-7; TRBD2 matches at 8 bases. Trimming removed 2 bases from V and 6 bases from J; junction bases left unmatched: 12. The CDR3 contains 16 residues. Germline V lookup: CDR1 SGHTA, CDR2 FQGNSA. The CDR3: CASSLRGAGEAAEQYF. Written as DNA, the CDR3 is TGTGCCAGCAGCTTAAGGGGAGCGGGAGAAGCTGCCGAGCAGTACTTC.

The rearrangement uses TRBV9 and TRBJ2-7; D perhaps matches TRBD2 (7 bases). The CDR3 consists of 18 residues. CDR1 is SGDLS and CDR2 is YYNGEE in the germline V gene. Trimming took off 0 bases at V and 3 bases at J, with 22 bases between the two ends. CDR3 residues: CASSVGKGGDGFIYEQYF. In DNA form, the CDR3 reads TGTGCCAGCAGCGTAGGAAAAGGGGGGGACGGCTTTATCTACGAGCAGTACTTC.

The chain has TRBV5-6 and TRBJ2-4, with 8 bases that match TRBD2. The CDR3 runs to 14 residues. V was pared by 4 bases and J by 7 bases, with 7 bases of the junction left unmatched. Germline V gene sequence: CDR1 SGHDT, CDR2 YYEEEE. In nucleotides, the CDR3 is TGTGCCAGCAGCCCCCCAGCGGGAGTGAACATTCAGTACTTC. As protein: CASSPPAGVNIQYF.

This clonotype was seen a few times. The rearrangement uses TRBV5-8 and TRBJ2-1; weak D call: TRBD1 (5 bases). The V and J ends lost 4 bases and 4 bases respectively, with 9 bases between them. CDR3 length: 13 amino acids. In germline, CDR1 is SGHTS, CDR2 YDEGEE. The CDR3 nucleotides are TGTGCCAGCAGCACGGACACGTACAATGAGCAGTTCTTC. This sequence encodes CASSTDTYNEQFF.

The CDR3 DNA reads as TGTGCCAGCAGTTTAGAAGGGAACCTGGAAAAACTGTTTTTT. Amino acids: CASSLEGNLEKLFF. This chain links TRBV6-5 with TRBJ1-4; unclear D gene. V lost 4 bases and J 8 bases, leaving 14 bases between the germline ends. Looked up from germline, CDR1 is MNHEY and CDR2 is SVGAGI. The CDR3 is made up of 14 amino acids.

Concerning this clonotype itself: In this CDR3 the conserved last residue, phenylalanine or tryptophan, is missing, so a read error is likely. The chain joins TRBV28 to TRBJ2-1; 7 bases map to TRBD1. Germline V gene data show CDR1 as MDHEN and CDR2 as SYDVKM. The CDR3 spans 15 residues. V lost 2 bases, J lost 7 bases, and 8 bases stayed unmatched. The DNA for the CDR3 is TGTGCCAGCAGTTTACGCCACAGGGGCGGTAATGAGCAGTTCCTC. This translates into CASSLRHRGGNEQFL.

Concerning this clonotype: At one boundary the junction diverges from the germline segment, which might be a read error. The rearrangement uses TRBV6-2 or TRBV6-3 and TRBJ2-3; D unresolved. The CDR3 totals 17 residues. The germline V gene has CDR1 MNHEY and CDR2 SVGEGT. The CDR3 DNA reads as TGTGCCAGCAGTTTCTATTCTGAGAGGCCCAGCACAGATACGCGGTATTTT. Translated, it gives CASSFYSERPSTDTRYF.

A few counts support this clonotype. The genes are TRBV27 and TRBJ1-5, with D uncertain. This CDR3 is built from 13 residues. V was shortened by 5 bases and J by 5 bases, with 10 bases between the two germline ends. CDR1 is MNHEY and CDR2 is SMNVEV in the germline V gene (reference sequence). CDR3 sequence: CASSHGSDQPQHF. As DNA, the CDR3 is TGTGCCAGCAGTCACGGGAGCGATCAGCCCCAGCATTTT.

On this clonotype itself: Because it lacks the conserved phenylalanine or tryptophan at the end, this CDR3 is likely a read error. The V gene is TRBV14, the J gene TRBJ2-5, with 11 bases matching TRBD2. CDR3 length: 15 amino acids. CDR1 and CDR2 (germline): SGHDN, FVKESK. The J segment lost 1 base and the V segment lost 6 bases, leaving 4 bases of the junction unmatched. CDR3 amino acids: CASRSSGRAQETQYI. The CDR3 nucleotides are TGTGCCAGCAGGAGTAGCGGGAGGGCCCAAGAGACCCAGTACATC.

As for this clonotype: A read error may produce the germline difference seen at one junction end. This rearrangement joins TRBV20-1 to TRBJ2-7; the D is unclear. Germline CDR1 is DFQATT and CDR2 is SNEGSKA (reference sequence). This CDR3 is built from 15 residues. CDR3 loop: CGARAMWGNPYEQYF. The CDR3 bases are TGCGGTGCTAGAGCCATGTGGGGAAACCCCTACGAGCAGTACTTC.

This clonotype occurred a few times. The DNA for the CDR3 is TGCAGTGCTAAAATAGCGGGAGGCGGGTTTAGCACAGATACGCAGTATTTT. Protein: CSAKIAGGGFSTDTQYF. The chain uses TRBV20-1 and TRBJ2-3; 10 bases agree with TRBD2. J was trimmed by 0 bases and V by 4 bases; bases with no gene match: 10. There are 17 residues in the CDR3. Germline values: CDR1 DFQATT, CDR2 SNEGSKA (reference sequence).

The chain has TRBV29-1 and TRBJ2-1; 8 positions agree with TRBD2. With 6 bases clipped from V and 16 bases from J, the junction kept 8 bases outside the gene matches. Looked up from germline, CDR1 is SQVTM and CDR2 is ANQGSEA. The CDR3 runs 10 residues. The CDR3 reads CSVTGTSQFF. The CDR3 DNA sequence: TGCAGCGTGACCGGGACTAGTCAATTCTTC.

The rearrangement joins TRBV12-3 or TRBV12-4 to TRBJ2-3; 8 positions match TRBD2. J was trimmed by 5 bases and V by 0 bases; bases with no gene match: 7. The CDR3 totals 16 residues. The CDR3 DNA reads TGTGCCAGCAGTTTAGCGGCCGGGAGGGCCATAGATACGCAGTATTTT. Amino acids: CASSLAAGRAIDTQYF.

Details on this clonotype: At one end the junction does not follow the germline gene, possibly because of a read error. The J gene is TRBJ1-5, the V gene TRBV7-2; D perhaps matches TRBD1 (5 bases). The germline CDR1 and CDR2 sequences are SGHTA and FQGNSA. This CDR3 has 15 residues. The CDR3 is CASSPIGGKKQPHHF. The CDR3 nucleotides are TGTGCCAGCAGCCCGATTGGGGGTAAGAAACAGCCCCACCATTTT.

V and J are TRBV6-5 and TRBJ1-1; no clear D gene. The CDR3 is made up of 14 amino acids. The germline CDR1 and CDR2 sequences are MNHEY and SVGAGI. V shed 7 bases and J shed 1 base, with 13 bases lying between them. This CDR3 is CASTSNPTNTEAFF. The CDR3 coding sequence is TGTGCCAGCACCTCCAACCCAACGAACACTGAAGCTTTCTTT.

The V gene is TRBV11-3, the J gene TRBJ2-4; D is uncertain. The CDR3 runs to 17 residues. V lost 6 bases to trimming and J lost 3 bases, with 21 bases between them. Germline V gene lookup returns CDR1 SGHNT and CDR2 YENEEA. The CDR3 coding sequence is TGTGCCAGCAGATATTACACCCGTAGTGGGGTCAAAAACATTCAGTACTTC. It is translated as CASRYYTRSGVKNIQYF.

There are a few counts of this clonotype. V is TRBV7-3 and J is TRBJ2-3, with TRBD2 matching 9 bases. Germline assignment: CDR1 SGHTA and CDR2 FQGTGA. CDR3 length equals 16 residues. With V trimmed by 1 base and J by 6 bases, 8 bases remained unmatched. CDR3 sequence: CASSLRLAGPPDTQYF. DNA for the CDR3: TGTGCCAGCAGCTTAAGGCTAGCGGGGCCCCCGGATACGCAGTATTTT.

The chain uses TRBV24-1 and TRBJ2-3, with D possibly being TRBD1 (5 bases). Per germline, CDR1 KGHDR and CDR2 SFDVKD. Trimming shortened V by 7 bases and J by 1 base, and 8 bases separated the two germline ends. CDR3 length: 13 amino acids. CDR3 sequence reads: CATRQGRTDTQYF. For the CDR3, the DNA is TGTGCCACCAGGCAGGGTCGCACAGATACGCAGTATTTT.